One sample yielded the 24 T cell receptor beta chains listed below, sequenced in a study of blood T cell repertoires in COVID-19. The method was immunoSEQ multiplex PCR; TCRdb's version includes in-frame clones alone and lacks a portion of them. The sample consists of about 170,000 clones, less than 80% of them appearing once. Sequencing was carried out using PBMCs or T cells enriched from blood (not recorded which). Source of these receptors: a woman aged 70-85 years in a cohort exposed to, infected with or recovered from COVID-19 (not recorded which).

This clone came up a few times. This chain joins TRBV30 and TRBJ1-1, with D possibly being TRBD1 (6 bases). Trimming shortened V by 3 bases and J by 12 bases, and 17 bases separated the two germline ends. This CDR3 contains 12 residues. CDR1 GTSNPN and CDR2 SVGIG come from the germline V gene (reference sequence). The CDR3 sequence is CAWSADRRSTFF. Here the CDR3 DNA reads TGTGCCTGGAGCGCTGACAGGCGTTCGACTTTCTTT.

The V call is TRBV12-3 or TRBV12-4, the J call TRBJ1-4; D is possibly TRBD1 (6 bases). Trimming stripped 5 bases from V and 8 bases from J, with 12 bases between. This CDR3 contains 13 residues. The DNA for the CDR3 is TGTGCCAGCAGTCGTCCTACAGGGGAAAAACTGTTTTTT. Translated: CASSRPTGEKLFF.

V and J are TRBV5-1 and TRBJ2-1; 9 bases are a match to TRBD2. This CDR3 spans 15 amino acids. With V trimmed by 8 bases and J by 8 bases, 14 bases remained unmatched. Germline V gene lookup returns CDR1 SGHRS and CDR2 YFSETQ. CDR3 protein: CASTPYNSGSDEQFF. For the CDR3, the DNA is TGCGCCAGTACCCCCTATAATAGCGGGAGCGATGAGCAGTTCTTC.

The chain is built from TRBV7-2 and TRBJ1-4; D is unclear. Germline CDR1 reads SGHTA; CDR2 reads FQGNSA. This CDR3 is 17 amino acids long. V lost 4 bases, J lost 8 bases, and 23 bases lay in between. The CDR3 reads CASSSLDLTVQREKLFF. CDR3 DNA: TGTGCCAGCAGCTCGCTGGACCTTACAGTCCAGCGGGAAAAACTGTTTTTT.

V and J are TRBV11-2 and TRBJ2-7; D uncertain. Trimming stripped 6 bases from V and 10 bases from J, with 16 bases between. The CDR3 covers 12 residues. Germline V CDR1 and CDR2: SGHAT, FQNNGV. The CDR3 nucleotides read TGTGCCAGCAGGGATGAGAGGAACTTTCAGTACTTC. Translation gives CASRDERNFQYF.

The chain is built from TRBV28 and TRBJ2-7; possible D gene TRBD1, 6 bases. The CDR3 loop spans 14 amino acids. The germline V gene encodes CDR1 MDHEN and CDR2 SYDVKM. Trimming shortened V by 4 bases and J by 2 bases, and 12 bases separated the two germline ends. This chain's CDR3 is CASSSRTVTYEQYF. Written as DNA, the CDR3 is TGTGCCAGCAGTTCCAGGACAGTGACCTACGAGCAGTACTTC. The full variable domain, completed using reference TRBV28 and TRBJ2-7, is DVKVTQSSRYLVKRTGEKVFLECVQDMDHENMFWYRQDPGLGLRLIYFSYDVKMKEKGDIPEGYSVSREKKERFSLILESASTNQTSMYLCASSSRTVTYEQYFGPGTRLTVT.

The chain has TRBV5-1 and TRBJ2-3, with a tentative D call TRBD2 (5 bases). Per germline, CDR1 SGHRS and CDR2 YFSETQ. This CDR3 is built from 16 residues. Trimming shortened V by 4 bases and J by 1 base, and 16 bases separated the two germline ends. The CDR3 nucleotides are TGCGCCAGCAGCGTGGGCCTAGCTCTTGGCACAGATACGCAGTATTTT. As protein: CASSVGLALGTDTQYF.

In nucleotides, the CDR3 is TGTGCCAGCAGCGTAGGGGACAGGGGGAATAAGCAGTACTTC. Its translation: CASSVGDRGNKQYF. The V and J genes are TRBV9 and TRBJ2-7; 11 bases agree with TRBD1. V trimming: 0 bases; J trimming: 8 bases; junction bases outside the gene matches: 4. The CDR3 runs to 14 residues. Germline V gene lookup returns CDR1 SGDLS and CDR2 YYNGEE.

The rearrangement links TRBV5-4 to TRBJ2-5; D unclear. From germline, CDR1 is SGHNT and CDR2 YYREEE (reference sequence). The CDR3 length is 15 residues. The ends were cut back, 0 bases at V and 1 base at J, with 10 bases in the middle. CDR3 bases: TGTGCCAGCAGCTTGGGCGGTAGCACCCAAGAGACCCAGTACTTC. Translating gives CASSLGGSTQETQYF.

The J gene is TRBJ1-5, the V gene TRBV7-3; D remains unclear. The CDR3 has 13 residues. V was clipped by 6 bases and J by 2 bases, with 8 bases between them. CDR1 SGHTA and CDR2 FQGTGA come from the germline V gene. Written as DNA, the CDR3 is TGTGCCAGCAGTATAGGAGGCAATCAGCCCCAGCATTTT. Translated, it gives CASSIGGNQPQHF.

This clone was counted between two and nine times. The J gene is TRBJ1-5, the V gene TRBV7-2; 7 positions match TRBD1. The V and J ends lost 6 bases and 3 bases, in that order; junction bases with no gene match: 5. This CDR3 is 14 amino acids long. CDR1 and CDR2 from the germline V gene are SGHTA and FQGNSA. In DNA form, the CDR3 reads TGTGCCAGCAGTCCAGACAGGGCCAATCAGCCCCAGCATTTT. The encoded protein is CASSPDRANQPQHF.

The gene calls are TRBV7-2 and TRBJ2-1; perhaps TRBD2 as D (6 bases). V lost 5 bases, J lost 0 bases, and 14 bases lay in between. The germline V gene has CDR1 SGHTA and CDR2 FQGNSA. CDR3 length equals 16 residues. The CDR3 reads CASSKERASSYNEQFF. The CDR3 bases are TGTGCCAGCAGCAAGGAGCGGGCCAGCTCCTACAATGAGCAGTTCTTC.

The chain combines TRBV7-3 with TRBJ2-1, with a possible D match to TRBD2 (6 bases). V gave up 4 bases and J gave up 0 bases, with 10 bases separating them. This CDR3 is built from 15 residues. CDR1 is SGHTA and CDR2 is FQGTGA in the germline V gene. The CDR3: CASSSGLSSYNEQFF. For the CDR3, the DNA is TGTGCCAGCAGCTCGGGACTGAGCTCCTACAATGAGCAGTTCTTC.

J is TRBJ1-6 and V is TRBV28; no clear D. V was cut by 2 bases and J by 7 bases, with 9 bases left in between. The CDR3 is 14 amino acids. Germline V gene sequence: CDR1 MDHEN, CDR2 SYDVKM. For the CDR3, the DNA is TGTGCCAGCAGTTTAGGGCAAAAAAATTCACCCCTCCACTTT. Translation: CASSLGQKNSPLHF.

The chain is built from TRBV28 and TRBJ2-1; 10 bases agree with TRBD2. This CDR3 is 16 amino acids long. Germline V gene lookup returns CDR1 MDHEN and CDR2 SYDVKM. The junction had 12 bases not matched to a gene; V was cut back by 6 bases and J by 7 bases. The CDR3 sequence: CASSLPQTSGQNEQFF. CDR3 coding DNA: TGTGCCAGCAGCCTACCTCAGACTAGCGGGCAAAATGAGCAGTTCTTC.

This CDR3 is CASSLYAGGQYEQYF. The CDR3 DNA sequence: TGTGCCAGCAGCTTATACGCGGGAGGGCAGTACGAGCAGTACTTC. The chain couples TRBV7-3 to TRBJ2-7, with 9 bases lining up with TRBD2. Germline CDR1 and CDR2: SGHTA and FQGTGA. V shed 2 bases, J shed 4 bases, and the junction held 6 bases outside the gene matches. The CDR3 contains 15 residues. Full variable domain (remainder filled in from reference TRBV7-3 and TRBJ2-7): GAGVSQTPSNKVTEKGKYVELRCDPISGHTALYWYRQSLGQGPEFLIYFQGTGAADDSGLPNDRFFAVRPEGSVSTLKIQRTERGDSAVYLCASSLYAGGQYEQYFGPGTRLTVT.

The chain links TRBV6-2 or TRBV6-3 to TRBJ1-1, with a possible D match to TRBD1 (5 bases). The CDR3 has 13 residues. Trimming removed 2 bases from V and 5 bases from J, with 9 bases in between. The V gene's germline CDR1 is MNHEY and CDR2 SVGEGT. The chain's CDR3 is CASSYQGSTEAFF. The CDR3 DNA is TGTGCCAGCAGTTACCAGGGTTCTACTGAAGCTTTCTTT.

The chain joins TRBV27 to TRBJ1-5; the D gene is possibly TRBD1 (6 bases). V gave up 3 bases and J gave up 6 bases, with 12 bases separating them. The germline V gene has CDR1 MNHEY and CDR2 SMNVEV (reference sequence). CDR3 size: 14 residues. CDR3 protein: CASSFRGGGQPQHF. In DNA, the CDR3 is TGTGCCAGCAGTTTTCGGGGGGGCGGTCAGCCCCAGCATTTT.

This chain joins TRBV6-5 and TRBJ2-7, with 8 bases aligning to TRBD1. Germline loops: CDR1 MNHEY, CDR2 SVGAGI. Losses at the gene ends were 5 bases for V and 2 bases for J; bases not matched to a gene: 5. The CDR3 runs to 14 residues. This CDR3 reads CASSKGQAPYEQYF. CDR3 DNA: TGTGCCAGCAGTAAGGGACAGGCCCCCTACGAGCAGTACTTC.

The chain carries TRBV27 and TRBJ2-5, with 7 nucleotides matching TRBD2. Germline CDR1 and CDR2: MNHEY and SMNVEV (reference sequence). CDR3 size: 12 residues. V shed 7 bases, J shed 5 bases, and the junction held 4 bases outside the gene matches. CDR3 region: CASKLGGETQYF. The DNA for the CDR3 is TGTGCCAGCAAGTTGGGGGGGGAGACCCAGTACTTC.

The chain has TRBV29-1 and TRBJ2-3; unclear D gene. Trimming left V 4 bases short and J 1 base short, with 6 bases between. The CDR3 extends over 12 amino acids. Germline lookup yields CDR1 SQVTM and CDR2 ANQGSEA. The CDR3 loop reads CSVAAGTDTQYF. The CDR3 DNA follows: TGCAGCGTTGCTGCGGGCACAGATACGCAGTATTTT.

The chain combines TRBV18 with TRBJ1-1; D may be TRBD1 (5 bases). The CDR3 contains 12 residues. Per germline, CDR1 KGHSH and CDR2 LQKENI. Trimming took 3 bases from V and 10 from J, leaving 12 bases between them. For the CDR3, the DNA is TGTGCCAGCTCACCGACGGGGGATATAGCTTTCTTT. Translation: CASSPTGDIAFF.

The V and J genes are TRBV5-5 and TRBJ2-7, with TRBD2 matching 7 bases. CDR3 size: 14 residues. V gave up 0 bases and J gave up 5 bases; unmatched junction bases: 5. The germline V gene has CDR1 SGHKS and CDR2 YYEKEE (reference sequence). CDR3 nucleotide sequence: TGTGCCAGCAGCTTGGAAGGGAGGGACCACGAGCAGTACTTC. It is translated as CASSLEGRDHEQYF.

This chain joins TRBV9 and TRBJ2-1; no clear D gene. Trimming cost V 2 bases and J 2 bases, with 8 bases left between them. The germline CDR1 and CDR2 sequences are SGDLS and YYNGEE. The CDR3 sequence is 14 residues long. This CDR3 reads CASSVGRTYNEQFF. The CDR3 DNA reads TGTGCCAGCAGCGTGGGCAGGACCTACAATGAGCAGTTCTTC.